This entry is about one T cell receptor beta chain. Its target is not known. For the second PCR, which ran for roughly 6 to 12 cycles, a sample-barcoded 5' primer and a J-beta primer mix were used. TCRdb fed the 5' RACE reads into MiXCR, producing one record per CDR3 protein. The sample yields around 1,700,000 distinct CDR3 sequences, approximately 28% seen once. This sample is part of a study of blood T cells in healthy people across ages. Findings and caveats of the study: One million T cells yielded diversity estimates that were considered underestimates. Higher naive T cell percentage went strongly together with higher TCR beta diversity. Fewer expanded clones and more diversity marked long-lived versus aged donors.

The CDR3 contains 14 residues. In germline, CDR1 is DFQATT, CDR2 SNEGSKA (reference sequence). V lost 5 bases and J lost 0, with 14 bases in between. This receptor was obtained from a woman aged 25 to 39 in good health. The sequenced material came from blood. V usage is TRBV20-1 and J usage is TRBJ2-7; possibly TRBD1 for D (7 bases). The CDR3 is CSAGPQGGSYEQYF. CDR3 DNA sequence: TGCAGTGCTGGCCCCCAGGGGGGCTCCTACGAGCAGTACTTC.